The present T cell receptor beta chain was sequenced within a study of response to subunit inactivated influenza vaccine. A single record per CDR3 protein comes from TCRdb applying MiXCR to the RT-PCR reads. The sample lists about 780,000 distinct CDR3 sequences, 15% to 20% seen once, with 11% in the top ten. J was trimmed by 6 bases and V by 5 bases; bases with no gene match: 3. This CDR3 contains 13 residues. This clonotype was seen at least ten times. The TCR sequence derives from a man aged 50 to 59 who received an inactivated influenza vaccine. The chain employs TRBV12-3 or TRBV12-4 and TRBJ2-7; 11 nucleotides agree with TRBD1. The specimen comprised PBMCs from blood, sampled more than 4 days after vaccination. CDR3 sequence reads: CASSLGTGGEQYF. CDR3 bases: TGTGCCAGCAGTCTAGGGACAGGGGGCGAGCAGTACTTC.